The 19 T cell receptor beta chains reported below all come from one sample, sequenced in a study of molecular identifiers for immune sequencing clone quantification. MiXCR was run by TCRdb on the PCR reads, yielding one entry per CDR3 protein. The sample includes under 800,000 distinct CDR3 sequences, about 25% of them seen just once. Source material: naive CD8+ T cells from blood, with Jurkat cell RNA spiked in. Stated subset: FACS-sorted CD8+CD4-CCR7+CD45RA+ naive T cells. The source of these receptors is a human donor in good health. Some libraries in this study had Jurkat cell RNA spiked in.

The sample holds many counts of this clonotype. The rearrangement links TRBV12-5 to TRBJ2-3, with 7 bases matching TRBD1. The V gene end was trimmed by 5 bases and the J gene end by 4 bases; junction bases not matched to a gene: 12. Germline V gene sequence: CDR1 LGHNT, CDR2 FRNRAP. The CDR3 extends over 16 amino acids. CDR3 protein: CASGGWDSSVADTQYF. DNA of the CDR3: TGTGCTAGTGGTGGGTGGGACAGCTCAGTGGCAGATACGCAGTATTTT.

This chain uses TRBV20-1 with TRBJ2-5; TRBD2 agrees at 7 bases. V was pared by 2 bases and J by 5 bases, with 17 bases of the junction left unmatched. Germline V gene lookup returns CDR1 DFQATT and CDR2 SNEGSKA (reference sequence). The CDR3 contains 17 residues. The CDR3 is CSARITGREIPSETQYF. The CDR3 DNA reads TGCAGTGCTAGAATTACGGGGCGGGAGATACCCTCGGAGACCCAGTACTTC.

The table lists this clonotype with many counts. The chain links TRBV2 to TRBJ2-1; perhaps TRBD1 as D (5 bases). The CDR3 spans 15 residues. Trimming shortened V by 5 bases and J by 4 bases, and 15 bases separated the two germline ends. CDR1 and CDR2 (germline): SNHLY, FYNNEI. CDR3 in amino acids: CASSQSRVTYNEQFF. CDR3 nucleotides: TGTGCCAGCAGTCAGAGCAGGGTTACGTACAATGAGCAGTTCTTC. Based on the CDR3 plus reference TRBV2 and TRBJ2-1, the full variable domain is EPEVTQTPSHQVTQMGQEVILRCVPISNHLYFYWYRQILGQKVEFLVSFYNNEISEKSEIFDDQFSVERPDGSNFTLKIRSTKLEDSAMYFCASSQSRVTYNEQFFGPGTRLTVL.

This rearrangement joins TRBV7-6 to TRBJ2-3; 10 bases fit TRBD1. Germline values: CDR1 SGHVS, CDR2 FNYEAQ. CDR3 length: 16 amino acids. Trimming took 5 bases from V and 3 from J; bases not matched to a gene: 8. CDR3 in DNA: TGTGCCAGCAGCCCCCTGACAGGGGGCGCGACAGATACGCAGTATTTT. This translates into CASSPLTGGATDTQYF.

This clonotype occurred a few times. The chain uses TRBV12-3 or TRBV12-4 and TRBJ2-5; TRBD2 matches 8 bases. Trimming cost V 3 bases and J 5 bases; bases outside gene matches: 5. The CDR3 totals 14 residues. The CDR3 reads CASSFLGGGETQYF. CDR3 coding DNA: TGTGCCAGCAGTTTTCTCGGCGGGGGGGAGACCCAGTACTTC.

This clonotype was seen repeatedly, ten times or more. The chain combines TRBV4-1 with TRBJ2-3, with 9 bases that match TRBD2. The CDR3 loop spans 15 amino acids. V was clipped by 2 bases and J by 5 bases; unmatched bases: 5. Germline V gene lookup returns CDR1 MGHRA and CDR2 YSYEKL. CDR3 in DNA: TGCGCCAGCAGCCAACTCCAAGCGGGGGGAGATACGCAGTATTTT. The encoded protein is CASSQLQAGGDTQYF.

Only a few counts were recorded for this clonotype. The chain combines TRBV5-6 with TRBJ1-4, with no clear D. The V end lost 5 bases, the J end lost 0 bases, and 17 bases lay between the germline ends. This CDR3 spans 17 amino acids. The V gene's germline CDR1 is SGHDT and CDR2 YYEEEE. CDR3 sequence: CASSSKPTRATNEKLFF. CDR3 bases: TGTGCCAGCAGTTCCAAACCAACGCGGGCAACTAATGAAAAACTGTTTTTT.

This clonotype was detected only a few times. V and J are TRBV19 and TRBJ2-2; tentatively, D is TRBD1 or TRBD2 (5 bases each). CDR1 LNHDA and CDR2 SQIVND come from the germline V gene (reference sequence). The germline V and J ends were trimmed by 3 bases and 7 bases, with 12 bases remaining between them. The CDR3 loop spans 14 amino acids. CDR3 loop: CASSIVGVGGELFF. The DNA for the CDR3 is TGTGCCAGTAGTATTGTGGGGGTCGGCGGGGAGCTGTTTTTT.

This clonotype was seen a few times. The chain carries TRBV20-1 and TRBJ1-1; D unclear. CDR3 length: 14 residues. The germline gives CDR1 DFQATT, CDR2 SNEGSKA (reference sequence). V was trimmed by 4 bases and J by 0 bases, leaving 12 bases between them. The CDR3 region is CSAKMGIMNTEAFF. CDR3 DNA: TGCAGTGCTAAGATGGGAATAATGAACACTGAAGCTTTCTTT.

This clonotype occurred many times. The chain combines TRBV4-1 with TRBJ2-7, with D perhaps matching TRBD2 (5 bases). This CDR3 has 15 amino acids. Per the germline V gene, CDR1 is MGHRA and CDR2 is YSYEKL. V was cut by 0 bases and J by 0 bases, with 9 bases left in between. Here the CDR3 reads CASSQDLRDSYEQYF. DNA of the CDR3: TGCGCCAGCAGCCAAGATCTTCGGGACTCCTACGAGCAGTACTTC.

Comment on this clonotype: Since a much larger clone is just one base distant, this may be a read error. This chain uses TRBV4-3 with TRBJ1-1; D gene ambiguous. Germline-derived CDR1 and CDR2 are LGHNA and YSLEER. The CDR3 loop spans 15 amino acids. The CDR3 protein is CASSQDFVMNTGAFF. The CDR3 nucleotides read TGCGCCAGCAGCCAAGATTTTGTCATGAACACTGGAGCTTTCTTT.

Remarks on this clonotype: This may stem from a read error, because a much larger clone lies one nucleotide away. The gene calls are TRBV7-9 and TRBJ2-3; D possibly corresponds to TRBD2 (5 bases). The CDR3 is 16 residues long. Germline assignment: CDR1 SEHNR and CDR2 FQNEAQ (reference sequence). CDR3 bases: TGTGCCAGCAGCTCAGCCGAGGGTCGGGGAACAGATACGCTGTATTTT. The encoded protein is CASSSAEGRGTDTLYF.

The table lists this clonotype with many counts. The chain combines TRBV12-3 or TRBV12-4 with TRBJ2-2; TRBD1 aligns across 12 bases. The CDR3 runs to 17 residues. J lost 6 bases, V lost 5 bases, and 10 bases had no gene match. CDR3 coding DNA: TGTGCCAGCAGTACCGGGACAGGGGGCAAGGATGCCGGGGAGCTGTTTTTT. Its translation is CASSTGTGGKDAGELFF.

This clonotype was seen many times. This sequence joins TRBV9 and TRBJ2-2; no clear D gene. The CDR3 loop spans 16 amino acids. Per germline, CDR1 SGDLS and CDR2 YYNGEE. V dropped 0 bases and J dropped 4 bases, with 13 bases sitting between them. The CDR3 DNA sequence: TGTGCCAGCAGCGTAGACGGAGTAGGAATCACCGGGGAGCTGTTTTTT. This codes for CASSVDGVGITGELFF.

The chain couples TRBV7-2 to TRBJ2-1; 10 bases fit TRBD2. Unmatched junction bases numbered 9, after V lost 1 base and J lost 6 bases. Germline V gives CDR1 SGHTA, CDR2 FQGNSA. The CDR3 runs to 17 residues. The CDR3 sequence: CASSLGGTSGNVNEQFF. The DNA for the CDR3 is TGTGCCAGCAGCTTAGGCGGAACTAGCGGGAATGTCAATGAGCAGTTCTTC.

This clonotype was seen ten or more times. The chain couples TRBV4-1 to TRBJ2-4; D not resolved. This CDR3 contains 12 residues. The germline V and J ends were trimmed by 1 base and 13 bases, with 11 bases remaining between them. Per the germline V gene, CDR1 is MGHRA and CDR2 is YSYEKL. CDR3 sequence (DNA): TGCGCCAGCAGCCAAGTATCGCAGGCCCAGTACTTC. It codes for CASSQVSQAQYF.

This clonotype has ten or more counts. The CDR3 reads CASSTTGERYF. CDR3 bases: TGTGCCAGCAGTACGACAGGGGAACGGTATTTT. The chain carries TRBV12-3 or TRBV12-4 and TRBJ2-3, with 8 nucleotides matching TRBD1. The CDR3 totals 11 residues. Trimming removed 5 bases from V and 14 bases from J; junction bases left unmatched: 6.

This clonotype was seen once. The germline gene is not matched at one end of the junction; a read error may be the cause. This chain links TRBV6-2 or TRBV6-3 with TRBJ2-4, with TRBD1 matching 7 bases. CDR3 length equals 18 residues. Per germline, CDR1 MNHEY and CDR2 SVGEGT. CDR3 in amino acids: CASSTGTDFNLAKNIQYF. The DNA of the CDR3 is TGCGCCAGCAGCACCGGGACAGACTTCAACCTAGCCAAAAACATTCAGTACTTC.

V usage is TRBV7-9 and J usage is TRBJ2-7; D may be TRBD1 or TRBD2 (6 bases each). The CDR3 covers 17 residues. The V gene lost 5 bases and the J gene lost 5 bases, with 25 bases spanning the gap. CDR1 and CDR2 from the germline V gene are SEHNR and FQNEAQ (reference sequence). For the CDR3, the DNA is TGTGCCAGCAGCCCCACGATGGCCGGGGGCGCGATTAACGAGCAGTACTTC. This codes for CASSPTMAGGAINEQYF.